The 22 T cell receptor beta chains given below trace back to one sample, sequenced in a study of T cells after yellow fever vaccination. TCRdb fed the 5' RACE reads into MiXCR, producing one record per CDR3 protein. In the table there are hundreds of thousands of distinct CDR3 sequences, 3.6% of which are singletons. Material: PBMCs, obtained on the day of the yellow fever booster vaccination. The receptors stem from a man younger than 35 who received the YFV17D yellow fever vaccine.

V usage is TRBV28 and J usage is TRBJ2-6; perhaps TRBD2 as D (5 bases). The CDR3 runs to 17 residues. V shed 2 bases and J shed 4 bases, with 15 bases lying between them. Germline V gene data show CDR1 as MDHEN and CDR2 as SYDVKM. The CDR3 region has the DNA TGTGCCAGCAGTTTAACCCGCACTAGTACCGGGGCCAACGTCCTGACTTTC. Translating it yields CASSLTRTSTGANVLTF.

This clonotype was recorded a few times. This CDR3 reads CSFSGGANTEAFF. The CDR3, as DNA: TGCAGTTTCTCAGGGGGAGCAAACACTGAAGCTTTCTTT. The chain carries TRBV20-1 and TRBJ1-1; 7 bases fit TRBD1. V trimming: 8 bases; J trimming: 2 bases; junction bases outside the gene matches: 8. CDR3 length: 13 amino acids. In germline, CDR1 is DFQATT, CDR2 SNEGSKA (reference sequence).

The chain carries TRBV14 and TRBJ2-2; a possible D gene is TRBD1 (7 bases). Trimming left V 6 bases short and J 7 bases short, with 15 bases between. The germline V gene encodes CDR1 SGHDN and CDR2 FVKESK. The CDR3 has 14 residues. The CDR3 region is CASRSTGRSGELFF. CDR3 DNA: TGTGCCAGCAGGTCGACAGGGAGGAGCGGGGAGCTGTTTTTT. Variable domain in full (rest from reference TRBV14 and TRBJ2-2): EAGVTQFPSHSVIEKGQTVTLRCDPISGHDNLYWYRRVMGKEIKFLLHFVKESKQDESGMPNNRFLAERTGGTYSTLKVQPAELEDSGVYFCASRSTGRSGELFFGEGSRLTVL.

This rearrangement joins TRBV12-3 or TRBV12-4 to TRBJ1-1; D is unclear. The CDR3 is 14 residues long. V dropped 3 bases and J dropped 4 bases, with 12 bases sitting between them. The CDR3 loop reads CASSFAGFGTEAFF. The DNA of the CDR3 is TGTGCCAGCAGTTTCGCGGGTTTCGGCACTGAAGCTTTCTTT.

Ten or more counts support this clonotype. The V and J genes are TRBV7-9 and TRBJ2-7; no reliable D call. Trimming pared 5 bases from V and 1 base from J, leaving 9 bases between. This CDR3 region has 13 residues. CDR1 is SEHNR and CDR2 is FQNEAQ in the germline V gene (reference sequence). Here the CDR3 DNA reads TGTGCCAGCAGCCCCGGTGGTTCCTACGAGCAGTACGTC. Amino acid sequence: CASSPGGSYEQYV.

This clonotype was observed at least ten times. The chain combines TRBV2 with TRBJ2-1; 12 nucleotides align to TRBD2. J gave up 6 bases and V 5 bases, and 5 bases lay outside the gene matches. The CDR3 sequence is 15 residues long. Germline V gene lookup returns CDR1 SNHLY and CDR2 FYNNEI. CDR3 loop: CASSTTSGGFNEQFF. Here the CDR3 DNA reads TGTGCCAGCAGTACGACTAGCGGGGGTTTCAATGAGCAGTTCTTC.

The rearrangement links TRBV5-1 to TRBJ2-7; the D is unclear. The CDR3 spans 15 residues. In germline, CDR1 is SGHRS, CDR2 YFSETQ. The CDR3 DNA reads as TGCGCCAGCAGCTTGGACCAGGCCTTCTCCTCCGAGCAGTACGTC. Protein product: CASSLDQAFSSEQYV.

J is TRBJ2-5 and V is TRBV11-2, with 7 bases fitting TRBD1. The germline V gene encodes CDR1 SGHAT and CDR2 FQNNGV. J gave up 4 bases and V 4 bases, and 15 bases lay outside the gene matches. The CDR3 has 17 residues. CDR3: CASSSVPTGWGLETQYF. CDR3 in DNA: TGTGCCAGCAGCTCCGTCCCGACAGGGTGGGGATTAGAGACCCAGTACTTC. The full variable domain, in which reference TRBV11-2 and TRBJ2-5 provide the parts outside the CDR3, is EAGVAQSPRYKIIEKRQSVAFWCNPISGHATLYWYQQILGQGPKLLIQFQNNGVVDDSQLPKDRFSAERLKGVDSTLKIQPAKLEDSAVYLCASSSVPTGWGLETQYFGPGTRLLVL.

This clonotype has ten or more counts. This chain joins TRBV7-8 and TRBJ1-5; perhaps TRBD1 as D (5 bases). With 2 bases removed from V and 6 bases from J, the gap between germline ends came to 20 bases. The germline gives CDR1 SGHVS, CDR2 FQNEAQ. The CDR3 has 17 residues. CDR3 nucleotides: TGTGCCAGCAGCTTAATTCACCAGGGTAGACGTTTTCAGCCCCAGCATTTT. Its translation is CASSLIHQGRRFQPQHF.

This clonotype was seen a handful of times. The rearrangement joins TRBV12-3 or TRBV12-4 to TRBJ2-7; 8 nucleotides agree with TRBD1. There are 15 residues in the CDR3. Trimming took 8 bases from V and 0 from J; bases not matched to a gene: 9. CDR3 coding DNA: TGTGCCAGCGGACCAGGGACAGGCCTCTCCTACGAGCAGTACTTC. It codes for CASGPGTGLSYEQYF.

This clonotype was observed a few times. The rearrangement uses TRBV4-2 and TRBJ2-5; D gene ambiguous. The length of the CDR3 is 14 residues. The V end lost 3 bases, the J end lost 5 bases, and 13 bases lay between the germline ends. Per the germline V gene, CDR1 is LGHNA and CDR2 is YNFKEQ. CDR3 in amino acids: CASSQGSLMETQYF. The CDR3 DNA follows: TGTGCCAGCAGCCAGGGCTCCCTCATGGAGACCCAGTACTTC.

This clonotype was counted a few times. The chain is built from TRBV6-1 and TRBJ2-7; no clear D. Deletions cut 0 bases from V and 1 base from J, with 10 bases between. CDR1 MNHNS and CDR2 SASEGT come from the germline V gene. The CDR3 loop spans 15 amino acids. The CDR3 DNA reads TGTGCCAGCAGTGAAGCGTTTGTTCAGTCCTACGAGCAGTACGTC. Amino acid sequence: CASSEAFVQSYEQYV.

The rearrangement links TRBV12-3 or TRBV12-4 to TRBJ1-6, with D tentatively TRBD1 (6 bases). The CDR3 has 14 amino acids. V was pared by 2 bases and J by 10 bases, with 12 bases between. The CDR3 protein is CASSLTDRVSPLHF. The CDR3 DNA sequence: TGTGCCAGCAGTTTAACGGACAGAGTATCACCCCTCCACTTT.

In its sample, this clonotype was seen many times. CDR3 sequence (DNA): TGTGCCAGCAGTGTGGATAGCCGCGACATTCAGTACTTC. Protein product: CASSVDSRDIQYF. V usage is TRBV2 and J usage is TRBJ2-4, with D uncertain. Trimming took 4 bases from V and 8 from J, leaving 12 bases between them. From germline, CDR1 is SNHLY and CDR2 FYNNEI. The CDR3 covers 13 residues.

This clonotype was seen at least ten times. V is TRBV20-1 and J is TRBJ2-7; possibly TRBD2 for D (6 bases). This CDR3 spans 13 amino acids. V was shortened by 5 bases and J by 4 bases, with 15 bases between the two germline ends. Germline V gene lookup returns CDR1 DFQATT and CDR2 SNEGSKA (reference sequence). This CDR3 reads CSAGGFYDYEQYV. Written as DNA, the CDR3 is TGCAGTGCTGGGGGGTTTTACGATTACGAGCAGTACGTC.

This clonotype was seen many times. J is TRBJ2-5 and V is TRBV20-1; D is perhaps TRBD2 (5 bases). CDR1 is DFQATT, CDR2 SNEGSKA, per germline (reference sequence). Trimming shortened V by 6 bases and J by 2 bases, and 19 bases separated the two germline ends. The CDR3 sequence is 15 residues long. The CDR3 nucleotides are TGCAGTGCCCCAAGGCCGCTCGGCGGGCAAGAGACCCAGTACTTC. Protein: CSAPRPLGGQETQYF.

The CDR3 DNA follows: TGCAGTGCTAATAGCGGGGATAGCACAGATACGCAGTATTTT. Its translation is CSANSGDSTDTQYF. This chain joins TRBV20-1 and TRBJ2-3, with TRBD2 matching 8 bases. Germline lookup yields CDR1 DFQATT and CDR2 SNEGSKA (reference sequence). V trimming: 4 bases; J trimming: 0 bases; junction bases outside the gene matches: 3. There are 14 residues in the CDR3.

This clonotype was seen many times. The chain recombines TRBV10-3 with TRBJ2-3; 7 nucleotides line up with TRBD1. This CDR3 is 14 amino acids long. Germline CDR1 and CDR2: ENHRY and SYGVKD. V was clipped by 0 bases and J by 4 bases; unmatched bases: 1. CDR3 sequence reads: CAISESTGPDTQYF. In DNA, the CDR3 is TGTGCCATCAGTGAGTCGACAGGGCCAGATACGCAGTATTTT.

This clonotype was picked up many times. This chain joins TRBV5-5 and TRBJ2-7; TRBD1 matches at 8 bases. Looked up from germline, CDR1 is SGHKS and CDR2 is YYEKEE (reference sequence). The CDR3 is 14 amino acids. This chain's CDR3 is CASSLVGQGHLGNV. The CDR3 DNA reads TGTGCCAGCAGCTTGGTCGGACAGGGACATCTTGGTAACGTC.

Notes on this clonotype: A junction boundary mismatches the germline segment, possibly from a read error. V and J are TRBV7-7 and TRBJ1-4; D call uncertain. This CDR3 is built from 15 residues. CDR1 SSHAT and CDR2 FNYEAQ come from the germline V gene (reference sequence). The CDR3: CASSLNGRLNEKLFF. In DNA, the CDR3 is TGTGCTAGCAGCTTAAATGGGCGCCTTAATGAAAAACTGTTTTTT. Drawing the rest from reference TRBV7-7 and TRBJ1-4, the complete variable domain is GAGVSQSPRYKVTKRGQDVTLRCDPISSHATLYWYQQALGQGPEFLTYFNYEAQPDKSGLPSDRFSAERPEGSISTLTIQRTEQRDSAMYRCASSLNGRLNEKLFFGSGTQLSVL.

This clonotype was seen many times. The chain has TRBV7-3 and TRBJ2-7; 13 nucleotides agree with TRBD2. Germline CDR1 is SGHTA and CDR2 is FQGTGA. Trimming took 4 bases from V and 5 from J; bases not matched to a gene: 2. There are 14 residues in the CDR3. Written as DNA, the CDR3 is TGTGCCAGCAGCTGGACTAGCGGGGGTCACGAGCAGTACGTC. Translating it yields CASSWTSGGHEQYV.

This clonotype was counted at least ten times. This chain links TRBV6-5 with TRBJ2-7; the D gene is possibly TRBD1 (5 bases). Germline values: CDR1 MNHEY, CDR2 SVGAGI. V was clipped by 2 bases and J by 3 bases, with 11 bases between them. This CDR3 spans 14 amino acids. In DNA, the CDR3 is TGTGCCAGCAGTTACGAGCAAAGGGGCTACGAGCAGTACTTC. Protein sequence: CASSYEQRGYEQYF.